This TCR beta chain was recorded in a study of T cell responses to AZD1222 COVID-19 vaccine (dated by TCRdb to about 2021). General notes on the study: A total of 230 or so trial participants underwent TCR sequencing, of whom around 200 received two doses of AZD1222 and some 25 received two doses of the MenACWY control vaccine. Enrollment into the trials was organized by age into subgroups of 18-55, 56-69 and 70-plus years, and those subgroups contained roughly 150, 30 and 60 TCR-sequenced participants, respectively. Summary of the overall study and its limitations: No day 14 peak-response samples were available, so repertoires were characterized only after the peak T cell response. CD4 TCRs associated with the vaccine covered the entire spike protein, and the dominant responses were in regions 160-218 and 743-854. After two AZD1222 doses, spike-specific TCR breadth and depth were significantly higher than at day 0 and than in MenACWY recipients. In the small 56-69-year group, the increase in depth fell short of significance, most likely because of low power. Conclusions about previously exposed vaccinees are limited because only a handful of AZD1222 recipients were SARS-CoV-2 seropositive at baseline. Most participants were white British and females outnumbered males, and the authors suggested that clonal diversity may have been underestimated. Reportedly, close to half of the unique spike-specific TCRs recognized epitopes lying outside the regions that are mutated in the B.1.351 and B.1.1.7 variants.

The CDR3 regions of human TCRbeta chains were analyzed by immunosequencing. Under the source paper's analysis protocol: Repertoire TCRs were matched against a reference library of SARS-CoV-2-specific TCRs generated with the MIRA antigen-specificity platform. Breadth was defined as the fraction of unique TCRs that were SARS-CoV-2-associated. Depth was defined as the fraction of total T cells that were SARS-CoV-2-associated. Each spike-specific TCR was assigned to its reactive spike region and to a CD4 or CD8 class using the MIRA data. Log10-transformed breadth and depth values were compared by one-way ANOVA with Sidak's multiple comparisons tests. The table was pulled from immuneACCESS by TCRdb, which kept in-frame rearrangements only. Such tables lose some clones; where checked, under half of the loss comes from unresolved V genes, and the rest has no known cause. The D gene and trimming were derived from the DNA, and the V and J assignments and clone size from that table. The sample records around 150,000 clones, roughly nine tenths of which are singletons. Of the sample, 1% to 1.5% is held by the ten largest clones.

The sample's time point label, in plain terms: about 28 days (+/-7) after the second vaccine dose. Because spike-specific TCR depth and breadth did not differ between the two schedules, AZD1222 recipients who got a second dose at roughly 4 weeks were pooled with those who got a second dose at roughly 12 weeks. Vaccinee samples came from UK trials COV001 and COV002, including a single-blind randomized controlled phase 2/3 trial of AZD1222 (ChAdOx1 nCoV-19) in healthy adults. For TCRbeta chain sequencing, PBMC samples were collected from trial participants at day 0 and at day 28 after the second dose. Details on this clone: It lacks a known antigen. No base quality values were provided; no much bigger clone lies one nucleotide off.

The germline V gene encodes CDR1 SGDLS and CDR2 YYNGEE. Trimming takes 0 bases from V and 5 bases from J, and the germline ends sit 15 bases apart. Including cysteine and phenylalanine, the CDR3 has 16 amino acids. The entry retains the CDR3 DNA only, 48 bases that are in frame from base 1. The chain links TRBV9 with TRBJ2-1; D gene: possibly TRBD1, on 6 matching bases. The input for sequencing was peripheral blood, taken 28 days after the second AZD1222 dose. This TCR derives from an adult who received the AZD1222 COVID-19 vaccine. The encoded CDR3 is CASSVDPRGKDNEQFF. The DNA sequence is TGTGCCAGCAGCGTAGACCCGAGGGGGAAAGACAATGAGCAGTTCTTC.